This passage covers 11 T cell receptor beta chains from one sample sequenced in a study of blood T cell repertoires in COVID-19. Libraries were prepared by immunoSEQ multiplex PCR; TCRdb keeps only in-frame clonotypes and omits some of them. This table holds roughly 250,000 clones, 90% to 95% found once. Sample: PBMCs or T cells enriched from blood (not recorded which). The receptors shown here come from a woman aged 18-29 years who had recovered from COVID-19.

This chain uses TRBV6-5 with TRBJ2-2; the D gene is possibly TRBD1 (7 bases). With 6 bases removed from V and 4 bases from J, the gap between germline ends came to 15 bases. The CDR3 loop spans 15 amino acids. In germline, CDR1 is MNHEY, CDR2 SVGAGI. The CDR3 sequence: CASRTQGGATGELFF. The DNA for the CDR3 is TGTGCCAGCAGGACGCAGGGGGGCGCCACCGGGGAGCTGTTTTTT.

The chain has TRBV5-1 and TRBJ1-2; 9 bases map to TRBD1. The CDR3 sequence is 15 residues long. V dropped 4 bases and J dropped 8; count of bases not matched to a gene: 12. Germline CDR1 and CDR2: SGHRS and YFSETQ. Here the CDR3 DNA reads TGCGCCAGCAGCCTCCCGACAGGGGGGACTAGGGGCTACACCTTC. Translated, it gives CASSLPTGGTRGYTF.

As to this clone: This specimen includes other DNA sequences encoding the same CDR3. The chain is built from TRBV5-1 and TRBJ2-7; the D is unclear. The germline CDR1 and CDR2 sequences are SGHRS and YFSETQ. This CDR3 comprises 13 residues. Deletions cut 0 bases from V and 0 bases from J, with 4 bases between. CDR3 coding DNA: TGCGCCAGCAGCTTGGCCTCCTCCTACGAGCAGTACTTC. The encoded protein is CASSLASSYEQYF.

V gene TRBV2 combines with J gene TRBJ2-7; no clear D. Trimming left V 4 bases short and J 3 bases short, with 10 bases between. Looked up from germline, CDR1 is SNHLY and CDR2 is FYNNEI. This CDR3 contains 13 residues. The CDR3 loop is CASSVAVNYEQYF. The CDR3 nucleotides read TGTGCCAGCAGTGTGGCAGTAAACTACGAGCAGTACTTC.

This rearrangement joins TRBV19 to TRBJ2-7; D not resolved. Germline loops: CDR1 LNHDA, CDR2 SQIVND (reference sequence). There are 11 residues in the CDR3. CDR3 nucleotide sequence: TGTGCTCCAAAAAGACTCCACGAGCAGTACTTC. Amino acid sequence: CAPKRLHEQYF.

V is TRBV19 and J is TRBJ2-7; D ambiguous. Trimming left V 5 bases short and J 1 base short, with 18 bases between. The CDR3 runs 16 residues. Germline V gene data show CDR1 as LNHDA and CDR2 as SQIVND (reference sequence). CDR3 sequence (DNA): TGTGCCAGTAGTCCCCGGTCTCGAGGCAGATCCTACGAGCAGTACTTC. Protein: CASSPRSRGRSYEQYF.

The chain is built from TRBV13 and TRBJ1-1; D unclear. Germline lookup yields CDR1 PRHDT and CDR2 FYEKMQ (reference sequence). CDR3 length: 11 amino acids. The V gene lost 5 bases and the J gene lost 2 bases, with 3 bases spanning the gap. DNA for the CDR3: TGTGCCAGCAGCACAAACACTGAAGCTTTCTTT. Its translation: CASSTNTEAFF.

The rearrangement links TRBV3-1 (or the pseudogene TRBV3-2) to TRBJ2-7; 9 nucleotides line up with TRBD2. V lost 4 bases, J lost 3 bases, and 10 bases stayed unmatched. The CDR3 totals 16 residues. Looked up from germline, CDR1 is LGHDT and CDR2 is YNNKEL (reference sequence). The CDR3 loop reads CASSRPGAGGVYEQYF. The CDR3 bases are TGTGCCAGCAGCCGTCCTGGGGCGGGAGGGGTCTACGAGCAGTACTTC.

The chain carries TRBV10-2 and TRBJ2-7, with 7 bases that match TRBD1. Looked up from germline, CDR1 is WSHSY and CDR2 is SAAADI. J was trimmed by 3 bases and V by 3 bases; bases with no gene match: 11. This CDR3 comprises 16 residues. CDR3 DNA sequence: TGCGCCAGCAGTGAAGGTCCAGGGGGAGACGGCTACGAGCAGTACTTC. Translating it yields CASSEGPGGDGYEQYF.

The gene calls are TRBV5-1 and TRBJ2-7; D is perhaps TRBD2 (7 bases). V was shortened by 0 bases and J by 2 bases, with 9 bases between the two germline ends. Germline assignment: CDR1 SGHRS and CDR2 YFSETQ. The CDR3 covers 14 residues. This CDR3 is CASSLGGGPYEQYF. CDR3 DNA: TGCGCCAGCAGCTTGGGGGGGGGCCCCTACGAGCAGTACTTC.

J is TRBJ1-1 and V is TRBV18; 7 bases are a match to TRBD1. CDR1 is KGHSH and CDR2 is LQKENI in the germline V gene. The CDR3 is 15 amino acids. The V segment lost 1 base and the J segment 5 bases; nucleotides outside the gene matches: 7. As DNA, the CDR3 is TGTGCCAGCTCACCACGTACAGGGGTGGAAACTGAAGCTTTCTTT. It translates to CASSPRTGVETEAFF.